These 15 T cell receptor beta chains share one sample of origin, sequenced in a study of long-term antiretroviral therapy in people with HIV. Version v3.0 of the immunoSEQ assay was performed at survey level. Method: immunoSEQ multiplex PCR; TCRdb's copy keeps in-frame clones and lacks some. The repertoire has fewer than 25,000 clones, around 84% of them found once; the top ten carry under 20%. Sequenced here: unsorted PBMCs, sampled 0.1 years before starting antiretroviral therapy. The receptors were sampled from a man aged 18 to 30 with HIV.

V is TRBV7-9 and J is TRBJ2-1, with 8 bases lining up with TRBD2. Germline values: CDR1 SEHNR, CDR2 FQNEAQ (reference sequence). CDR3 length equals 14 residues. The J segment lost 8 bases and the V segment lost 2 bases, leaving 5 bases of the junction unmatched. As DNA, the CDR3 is TGTGCCAGCAGCTTATTAGAGCGGGAGTATGAGCAGTTCTTC. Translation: CASSLLEREYEQFF.

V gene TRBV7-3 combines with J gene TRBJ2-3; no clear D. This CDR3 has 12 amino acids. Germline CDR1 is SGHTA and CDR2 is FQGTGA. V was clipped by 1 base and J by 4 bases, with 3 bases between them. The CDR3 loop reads CASSLNSDTQYF. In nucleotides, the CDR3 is TGTGCCAGCAGCTTAAACTCAGATACGCAGTATTTT.

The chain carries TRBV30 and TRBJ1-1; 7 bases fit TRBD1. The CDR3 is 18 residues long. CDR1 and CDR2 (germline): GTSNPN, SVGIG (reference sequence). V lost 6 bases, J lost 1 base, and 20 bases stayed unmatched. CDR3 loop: CACGGHVGDRSWNTEAFF. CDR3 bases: TGTGCCTGTGGCGGACACGTGGGGGACAGATCTTGGAACACTGAAGCTTTCTTT.

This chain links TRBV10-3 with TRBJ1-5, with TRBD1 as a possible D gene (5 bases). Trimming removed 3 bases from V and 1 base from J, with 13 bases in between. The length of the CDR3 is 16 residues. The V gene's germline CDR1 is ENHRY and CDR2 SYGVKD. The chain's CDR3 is CAISDTGVPSNQPQHF. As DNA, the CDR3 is TGTGCCATCAGTGACACGGGGGTCCCCAGCAATCAGCCCCAGCATTTT.

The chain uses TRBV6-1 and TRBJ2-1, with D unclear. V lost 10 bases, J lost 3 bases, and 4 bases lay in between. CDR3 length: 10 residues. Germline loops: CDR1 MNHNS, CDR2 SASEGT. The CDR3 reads CATYYNEQFF. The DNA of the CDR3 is TGTGCCACCTACTACAATGAGCAGTTCTTC.

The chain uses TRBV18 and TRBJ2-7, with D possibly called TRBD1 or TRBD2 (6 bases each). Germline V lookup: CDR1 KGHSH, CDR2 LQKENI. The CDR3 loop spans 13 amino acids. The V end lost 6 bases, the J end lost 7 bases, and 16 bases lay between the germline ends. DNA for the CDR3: TGTGCCAGCTCCTCGAGGGGGGCGGTTGAGCAGTACTTC. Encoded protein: CASSSRGAVEQYF.

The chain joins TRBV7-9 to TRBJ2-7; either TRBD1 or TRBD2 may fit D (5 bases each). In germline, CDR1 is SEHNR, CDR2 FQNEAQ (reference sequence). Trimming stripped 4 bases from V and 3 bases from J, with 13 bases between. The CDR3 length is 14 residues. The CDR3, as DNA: TGTGCCAGCAGCTCAGCGAGGGGAATCTACGAGCAGTACTTC. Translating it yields CASSSARGIYEQYF.

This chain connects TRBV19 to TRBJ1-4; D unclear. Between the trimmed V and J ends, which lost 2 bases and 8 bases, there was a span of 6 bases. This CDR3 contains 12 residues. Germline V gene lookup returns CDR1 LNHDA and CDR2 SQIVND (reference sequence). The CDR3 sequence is CASSINGEKLFF. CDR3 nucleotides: TGTGCCAGTAGTATAAATGGCGAAAAACTGTTTTTT.

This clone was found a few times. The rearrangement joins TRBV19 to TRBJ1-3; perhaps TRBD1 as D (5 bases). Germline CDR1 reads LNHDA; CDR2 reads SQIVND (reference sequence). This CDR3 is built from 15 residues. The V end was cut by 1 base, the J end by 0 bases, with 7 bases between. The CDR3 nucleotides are TGTGCCAGTAGTATAGGACAGAGCTCTGGAAACACCATATATTTT. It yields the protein CASSIGQSSGNTIYF.

In nucleotides, the CDR3 is TGTGCCAGTAGTACCATACAGGGGTACACCGGGGAGCTGTTTTTT. It yields the protein CASSTIQGYTGELFF. This chain links TRBV19 with TRBJ2-2; the match to TRBD1 covers 7 bases. Trimming removed 4 bases from V and 3 bases from J; junction bases left unmatched: 5. The CDR3 loop spans 15 amino acids. Per germline, CDR1 LNHDA and CDR2 SQIVND (reference sequence).

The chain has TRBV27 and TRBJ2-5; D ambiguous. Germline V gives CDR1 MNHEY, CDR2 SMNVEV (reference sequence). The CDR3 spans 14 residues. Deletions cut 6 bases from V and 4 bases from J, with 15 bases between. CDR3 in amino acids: CASSWGSPPETQYF. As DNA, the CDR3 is TGTGCCAGCAGCTGGGGAAGCCCCCCAGAGACCCAGTACTTC.

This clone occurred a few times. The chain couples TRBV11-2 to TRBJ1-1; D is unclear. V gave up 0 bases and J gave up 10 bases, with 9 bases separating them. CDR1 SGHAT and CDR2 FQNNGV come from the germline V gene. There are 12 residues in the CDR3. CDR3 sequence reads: CASSLDQLLAFF. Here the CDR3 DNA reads TGTGCCAGCAGCTTAGATCAACTGCTAGCTTTCTTT. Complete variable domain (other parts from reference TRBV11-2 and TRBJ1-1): EAGVAQSPRYKIIEKRQSVAFWCNPISGHATLYWYQQILGQGPKLLIQFQNNGVVDDSQLPKDRFSAERLKGVDSTLKIQPAKLEDSAVYLCASSLDQLLAFFGQGTRLTVV.

The CDR3 sequence: CASSRLTGVLDTQYF. CDR3 nucleotide sequence: TGTGCCAGCAGTCGGCTGACGGGGGTATTAGATACGCAGTATTTT. The V and J genes are TRBV5-4 and TRBJ2-3, with D possibly TRBD2 on 6 matching bases. Germline CDR1 reads SGHNT; CDR2 reads YYREEE (reference sequence). The CDR3 totals 15 residues. The ends were cut back, 5 bases at V and 5 bases at J, with 18 bases in the middle. Combining the CDR3 with reference TRBV5-4 and TRBJ2-3 gives the whole variable domain ETGVTQSPTHLIKTRGQQVTLRCSSQSGHNTVSWYQQALGQGPQFIFQYYREEENGRGNFPPRFSGLQFPNYSSELNVNALELDDSALYLCASSRLTGVLDTQYFGPGTRLTVL.

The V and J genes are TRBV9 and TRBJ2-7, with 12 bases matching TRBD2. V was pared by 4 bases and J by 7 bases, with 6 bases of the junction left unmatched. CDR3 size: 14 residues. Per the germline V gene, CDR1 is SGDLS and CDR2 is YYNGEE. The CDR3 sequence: CASSPGLAGWEQYF. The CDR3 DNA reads TGTGCCAGCAGCCCCGGACTAGCGGGGTGGGAGCAGTACTTC. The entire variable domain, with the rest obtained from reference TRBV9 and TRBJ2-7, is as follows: DSGVTQTPKHLITATGQRVTLRCSPRSGDLSVYWYQQSLDQGLQFLIQYYNGEERAKGNILERFSAQQFPDLHSELNLSSLELGDSALYFCASSPGLAGWEQYFGPGTRLTVT.

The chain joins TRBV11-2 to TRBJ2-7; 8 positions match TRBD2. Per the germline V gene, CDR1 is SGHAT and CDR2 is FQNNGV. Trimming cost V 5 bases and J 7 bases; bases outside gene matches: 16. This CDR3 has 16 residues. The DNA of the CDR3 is TGTGCCAGCAGCCCCCCCCCTAGCATGGCGGGAGGAGAGCAGTACTTC. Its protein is CASSPPPSMAGGEQYF. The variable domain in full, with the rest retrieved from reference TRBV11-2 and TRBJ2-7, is EAGVAQSPRYKIIEKRQSVAFWCNPISGHATLYWYQQILGQGPKLLIQFQNNGVVDDSQLPKDRFSAERLKGVDSTLKIQPAKLEDSAVYLCASSPPPSMAGGEQYFGPGTRLTVT.